The 19 T cell receptor beta chains in this list originate from one sample, sequenced in a study of T cells after posttransplantation cyclophosphamide. The assay was immunoSEQ multiplex PCR, and TCRdb's table has in-frame clones only and misses some. There are approximately 26,000 clones in the sample, none observed a single time. The sample taken for sequencing was PBMCs. These receptors all stem from a woman aged 45-59 years in good health, CMV-negative, and a related stem cell transplant donor.

This clone was found many times. The chain recombines TRBV27 with TRBJ2-2; 7 nucleotides align to TRBD1. The CDR3 is made up of 15 amino acids. J gave up 7 bases and V 1 base, and 6 bases lay outside the gene matches. Per germline, CDR1 MNHEY and CDR2 SMNVEV (reference sequence). The CDR3 nucleotides are TGTGCCAGCAGTTTATTTTCGGCAGGGGGCGGGGAGCTGTTTTTT. Protein: CASSLFSAGGGELFF.

This clone was seen at least ten times. V gene TRBV7-9 combines with J gene TRBJ2-7; perhaps TRBD1 as D (5 bases). CDR3 length: 16 residues. Per the germline V gene, CDR1 is SEHNR and CDR2 is FQNEAQ (reference sequence). The germline V and J ends were trimmed by 4 bases and 0 bases, with 16 bases remaining between them. CDR3 loop: CASSSLKQDPSYEQYF. CDR3 sequence (DNA): TGTGCCAGCAGCTCGCTGAAACAGGACCCCTCCTACGAGCAGTACTTC.

This clone was seen repeatedly, ten times or more. The rearrangement links TRBV27 to TRBJ2-7; 8 bases map to TRBD1. Germline V gives CDR1 MNHEY, CDR2 SMNVEV (reference sequence). J was trimmed by 7 bases and V by 5 bases; bases with no gene match: 13. The CDR3 covers 15 residues. CDR3 sequence reads: CASSRSGTGLLEQYF. CDR3 DNA: TGTGCCAGCAGTCGTTCCGGGACAGGACTATTAGAGCAGTACTTC.

In this sample, this clone turned up a few times. The chain links TRBV6-1 to TRBJ2-2, with 8 nucleotides matching TRBD1. J gave up 5 bases and V 7 bases, and 3 bases lay outside the gene matches. The CDR3 length is 13 residues. Per germline, CDR1 MNHNS and CDR2 SASEGT. The CDR3 coding sequence is TGTGCCAGCAAGACAGGGGAGACCGGGGAGCTGTTTTTT. The encoded protein is CASKTGETGELFF.

This clone was picked up many times. This chain connects TRBV28 to TRBJ2-7; TRBD2 matches 8 bases. The J segment lost 9 bases and the V segment lost 9 bases, leaving 19 bases of the junction unmatched. This CDR3 is built from 15 residues. Germline loops: CDR1 MDHEN, CDR2 SYDVKM. The CDR3 is CASMRVAIAGNPQYF. CDR3 coding DNA: TGTGCCAGTATGCGGGTGGCGATAGCGGGAAACCCGCAGTACTTC.

This clone came up many times. V is TRBV28 and J is TRBJ1-5; 8 nucleotides match TRBD1. The V and J ends lost 6 bases and 2 bases, in that order; junction bases with no gene match: 3. The CDR3 totals 14 residues. Germline CDR1 MDHEN, CDR2 SYDVKM. CDR3: CASRAQGGNQPQHF. The CDR3 DNA sequence: TGTGCCAGCAGGGCACAGGGGGGCAATCAGCCCCAGCATTTT.

This clone was seen ten or more times. CDR3 loop: CATTGRGRSGEQYF. In nucleotides, the CDR3 is TGTGCCACCACTGGGAGGGGCAGGTCGGGCGAGCAGTACTTC. This chain joins TRBV28 and TRBJ2-7, with 7 positions matching TRBD2. V was pared by 10 bases and J by 6 bases, with 15 bases of the junction left unmatched. Germline CDR1 reads MDHEN; CDR2 reads SYDVKM. The CDR3 is 14 residues long.

The sample holds many counts of this clone. The chain combines TRBV19 with TRBJ2-7; 10 bases line up with TRBD2. Germline assignment: CDR1 LNHDA and CDR2 SQIVND (reference sequence). V gave up 6 bases and J gave up 0 bases; unmatched junction bases: 5. The CDR3 runs 15 residues. CDR3 in DNA: TGTGCCAGTAGATATACTAGCGGGGTCTCCTACGAGCAGTACTTC. Protein sequence: CASRYTSGVSYEQYF.

This clone occurred many times. The rearrangement uses TRBV9 and TRBJ2-7; 12 bases line up with TRBD1. The V and J ends lost 7 bases and 3 bases, in that order; junction bases with no gene match: 5. The CDR3 totals 14 residues. Germline V gene sequence: CDR1 SGDLS, CDR2 YYNGEE. DNA of the CDR3: TGTGCCAGCGCCGGGACAGGGGGCGGCTACGAGCAGTACTTC. Translation gives CASAGTGGGYEQYF.

This clone has ten or more counts. This chain connects TRBV15 to TRBJ2-1, with D maybe TRBD2 (7 bases). The CDR3 totals 15 residues. V gave up 3 bases and J gave up 3 bases, with 12 bases separating them. Germline V gene sequence: CDR1 LNHNV, CDR2 YYDKDF (reference sequence). The CDR3 coding sequence is TGTGCCACCAGCAGGGGGGGGGCTAACTACAATGAGCAGTTCTTC. It encodes CATSRGGANYNEQFF. Variable domain in full (rest from reference TRBV15 and TRBJ2-1): DAMVIQNPRYQVTQFGKPVTLSCSQTLNHNVMYWYQQKSSQAPKLLFHYYDKDFNNEADTPDNFQSRRPNTSFCFLDIRSPGLGDTAMYLCATSRGGANYNEQFFGPGTRLTVL.

This clone was observed many times. The V and J genes are TRBV5-1 and TRBJ2-7; possibly TRBD1 for D (6 bases). The length of the CDR3 is 14 residues. V shed 3 bases and J shed 2 bases, with 12 bases lying between them. Germline-derived CDR1 and CDR2 are SGHRS and YFSETQ. DNA of the CDR3: TGCGCCAGCAGCTCGACAGGTTCAACCTACGAGCAGTACTTC. Translating it yields CASSSTGSTYEQYF.

This clone was recorded many times. This chain joins TRBV15 and TRBJ2-2; TRBD2 aligns across 10 bases. In germline, CDR1 is LNHNV, CDR2 YYDKDF (reference sequence). V trimming: 7 bases; J trimming: 4 bases; junction bases outside the gene matches: 6. This CDR3 is 15 amino acids long. The CDR3 region is CATKGQREGTGELFF. CDR3 nucleotide sequence: TGTGCCACCAAGGGCCAGCGGGAGGGCACCGGGGAGCTGTTTTTT.

The table lists this clone with many counts. CDR3 DNA: TGCGCCAGCAGCCAGATACTTGCAGGGGGCACTGAAGCTTTCTTT. Its protein is CASSQILAGGTEAFF. The chain carries TRBV4-3 and TRBJ1-1; TRBD1 matches 7 bases. The CDR3 consists of 15 residues. Unmatched junction bases numbered 8, after V lost 3 bases and J lost 4 bases. Germline CDR1 LGHNA, CDR2 YSLEER.

This clone was seen at least ten times. The chain couples TRBV9 to TRBJ2-2, with D possibly matching TRBD2 (7 bases). CDR3 length equals 15 residues. Germline-derived CDR1 and CDR2 are SGDLS and YYNGEE. V lost 2 bases to trimming and J lost 4 bases, with 12 bases between them. The CDR3 is CASSVGGLSTGELFF. In DNA form, the CDR3 reads TGTGCCAGCAGCGTGGGGGGGCTTAGCACCGGGGAGCTGTTTTTT.

This clone was recorded many times. The chain has TRBV18 and TRBJ1-4; TRBD1 agrees at 8 bases. Germline V CDR1 and CDR2: KGHSH, LQKENI. V was pared by 3 bases and J by 6 bases, with 6 bases of the junction left unmatched. The CDR3 length is 15 residues. The CDR3 protein is CASSPGAGGDEKLFF. The CDR3 coding sequence is TGTGCCAGCTCACCGGGGGCAGGGGGCGATGAAAAACTGTTTTTT.

This clone was counted ten times or more. The chain carries TRBV7-9 and TRBJ2-7, with unresolved D. The CDR3 is 13 residues long. Per germline, CDR1 SEHNR and CDR2 FQNEAQ (reference sequence). Deletions cut 4 bases from V and 6 bases from J, with 13 bases between. The CDR3 is CASSSTTSGEQYF. In nucleotides, the CDR3 is TGTGCCAGCAGCTCCACGACTTCGGGCGAGCAGTACTTC.

This clone appeared many times. CDR3 in amino acids: CASSSRTGSYEQYF. CDR3 nucleotide sequence: TGTGCCAGCAGTTCGCGGACAGGGTCCTACGAGCAGTACTTC. V and J are TRBV27 and TRBJ2-7; 8 nucleotides line up with TRBD1. In germline, CDR1 is MNHEY, CDR2 SMNVEV (reference sequence). Trimming took 4 bases from V and 1 from J; bases not matched to a gene: 3. The CDR3 totals 14 residues.

This clone was detected many times. DNA of the CDR3: TGTGCCAGCAGACGACAGGGCGTTCTGTTCTTC. Translated, it gives CASRRQGVLFF. This sequence joins TRBV6-6 and TRBJ2-1; 7 bases match TRBD1. Germline V gene data show CDR1 as MNHNY and CDR2 as SVGAGI (reference sequence). There are 11 residues in the CDR3. V shed 6 bases and J 15 bases; nucleotides not matched to a gene: 8.

This clone has ten or more counts. CDR3 coding DNA: TGTGCCAGCAGCCCGCGAGCGGGAACCACATACAATGAGCAGTTCTTC. Its translation is CASSPRAGTTYNEQFF. The chain joins TRBV9 to TRBJ2-1; TRBD2 matches 7 bases. V was clipped by 4 bases and J by 4 bases; unmatched bases: 11. The CDR3 loop spans 16 amino acids. Germline CDR1 reads SGDLS; CDR2 reads YYNGEE.